Listed below are T cell receptor beta chains from one sample, sequenced in a study of blood T cell repertoires in COVID-19. The table came from immunoSEQ multiplex PCR; TCRdb's copy has only in-frame clones and leaves some out. Of 16,000 or so clones listed, roughly nine tenths were seen once; the top ten hold around a tenth. The sequencing input was peripheral blood. These receptors originate from a man aged 80 or over with acute or convalescent COVID-19. CDR3s include the opening cysteine and the closing phenylalanine or tryptophan. D genes are given only for firm matches.

D gene	J gene	CDR3 length	V gene	CDR3 protein	CDR3 DNA
TRBD1	TRBJ2-7	15	TRBV18	CASSPSGQGFYEQYF	TGTGCCAGCTCACCATCGGGACAGGGGTTCTACGAGCAGTACTTC
NA	TRBJ2-5	13	TRBV10-2	CASSRGYQETQYF	TGCGCCAGCAGCAGGGGTTACCAAGAGACCCAGTACTTC
TRBD2	TRBJ2-3	13	TRBV7-2	CASSLAERGAPSF	TGTGCCAGCAGCTTAGCGGAGCGGGGGGCCCCGTCTTTT
NA	TRBJ1-5	19	TRBV30	CARKLLRQVGSRGNQPQHF	TGTGCCCGAAAACTTCTTCGACAAGTTGGTTCGCGTGGCAATCAGCCCCAGCATTTT
TRBD1	TRBJ2-5	15	TRBV6-5	CASSPGQGDAETQYF	TGTGCCAGCAGCCCGGGACAGGGGGATGCGGAGACCCAGTACTTC
NA	TRBJ2-7	13	TRBV6-6	CASNPGSSYEQYF	TGTGCCAGCAACCCAGGCAGCTCCTACGAGCAGTACTTC
TRBD1	TRBJ1-2	16	TRBV5-1	CASSFADRGDAWGYTF	TGCGCCAGCAGCTTCGCGGACAGGGGAGACGCCTGGGGCTACACCTTC
NA	TRBJ1-4	15	TRBV6-5	CASSPGLRPGEKLFF	TGTGCCAGCAGCCCCGGACTCCGGCCTGGTGAAAAACTGTTTTTT
TRBD1	TRBJ1-5	16	TRBV6-5	CASSYRTGDSNQPQHF	TGTGCCAGCAGTTACCGCACAGGGGATAGCAATCAGCCCCAGCATTTT
NA	TRBJ2-2	17	TRBV2	CASRWMAGPSNTGELFF	TGTGCCAGCCGGTGGATGGCGGGGCCCTCGAACACCGGGGAGCTGTTTTTT
NA	TRBJ1-1	13	TRBV19	CASRVEMNTEAFF	TGTGCCAGTAGAGTGGAGATGAACACTGAAGCTTTCTTT